The clone carrying this T cell receptor (beta chain) showed up just a few times. These data come from a study of shared clonotypes between healthy human individuals. The CDR3 has 15 amino acids. CDR1 is GTSNPN and CDR2 is SVGIG in the germline V gene (reference sequence). V lost 0 bases, J lost 1 base, and 12 bases lay in between. For unsorted PBMC, 300 ng DNA per replicate equaled tens of thousands of T cell genomes. The authors sequenced unsorted PBMC DNA on ten immunoSEQ deep assay plates. The protocol was immunoSEQ multiplex PCR, while the TCRdb copy is restricted to in-frame clones and leaves out a portion. This sample has about 87,000 clones, with less than 60% found just once.

V is TRBV30 and J is TRBJ1-1; D call uncertain. Sequencing input: PBMCs. This receptor was obtained from a woman between 40 and 55 years old in good health. Some clones in this sample may be carry-over from other donors' samples. CDR3 protein: CAWSVLLGKNTEAFF. CDR3 nucleotides: TGTGCCTGGAGTGTACTACTGGGAAAGAACACTGAAGCTTTCTTT.